A single sample gave rise to the 20 T cell receptor beta chains below, sequenced in a study of blood T cells in healthy people across ages. Primers used in a second PCR of roughly 6 to 12 cycles were a sample-barcoded 5' primer and a J-beta primer mix. TCRdb re-derived calls from the 5' RACE reads in MiXCR, one entry per CDR3 protein. Of about 1,400,000 distinct CDR3 sequences in the sample, roughly 60% are singletons; the top ten hold over 6.5%. Specimen: blood. These receptors all come from a man between 18 and 35 years old in good health.

This clonotype has a single count. A read error may account for a junction end that differs from germline. The chain joins TRBV7-2 to TRBJ2-1; TRBD2 aligns across 8 bases. The CDR3 loop spans 16 amino acids. Per the germline V gene, CDR1 is SGHTA and CDR2 is FQGNSA. The CDR3 DNA sequence: TGTGTCAGCAGCTTGCTTCGGGGGGGGTCCCACAATGAGCAGTTCTTC. Amino acid sequence: CVSSLLRGGSHNEQFF.

This clonotype was counted a few times. The chain has TRBV12-3 or TRBV12-4 and TRBJ2-5; 10 bases map to TRBD2. The CDR3 spans 14 residues. V gave up 6 bases and J gave up 2 bases; unmatched junction bases: 3. In DNA form, the CDR3 reads TGTGCCAGCAGAACACTAGCGGGACAAGAGACCCAGTACTTC. Translating it yields CASRTLAGQETQYF.

This clonotype was counted between two and nine times. Here the CDR3 DNA reads TGTGCCAGCAGACCCACAGGGACCGGGGTCTATGGCTACACCTTC. Its translation is CASRPTGTGVYGYTF. The chain links TRBV12-3 or TRBV12-4 to TRBJ1-2, with D possibly TRBD1 on 6 matching bases. The CDR3 runs 15 residues. The V end was cut by 6 bases, the J end by 4 bases, with 18 bases between.

V usage is TRBV4-2 and J usage is TRBJ1-1; D is undetermined. The CDR3 is made up of 15 amino acids. CDR1 and CDR2 (germline): LGHNA, YNFKEQ. Trimming took off 1 base at V and 1 base at J, with 10 bases between the two ends. The CDR3 loop reads CASSQAISGNTEAFF. CDR3 in DNA: TGTGCCAGCAGCCAAGCTATTTCGGGGAACACTGAAGCTTTCTTT.

The J gene is TRBJ2-5, the V gene TRBV4-3, with 7 bases fitting TRBD1. CDR3 length: 15 amino acids. Germline V gene data show CDR1 as LGHNA and CDR2 as YSLEER. The ends lost 3 bases at V and 2 bases at J; junction bases unmatched: 6. The CDR3 DNA reads TGCGCCAGCAGCCAGTCCAGGGGACAGCAAGAGACCCAGTACTTC. Amino acid sequence: CASSQSRGQQETQYF.

This chain joins TRBV18 and TRBJ2-5, with a weak D call TRBD2 (5 bases). The V and J ends lost 1 base and 4 bases respectively, with 7 bases between them. The CDR3 is 13 amino acids. The germline gives CDR1 KGHSH, CDR2 LQKENI. CDR3 protein: CASSPRAGETQYF. In nucleotides, the CDR3 is TGTGCCAGCTCACCACGTGCGGGAGAGACCCAGTACTTC.

This sequence joins TRBV7-9 and TRBJ2-1, with 12 bases lining up with TRBD1. Germline assignment: CDR1 SEHNR and CDR2 FQNEAQ (reference sequence). V shed 3 bases, J shed 7 bases, and the junction held 4 bases outside the gene matches. CDR3 length: 15 amino acids. The CDR3 region is CASSLGQGAENEQFF. The CDR3 DNA follows: TGTGCCAGCAGCTTGGGACAGGGGGCAGAGAATGAGCAGTTCTTC.

The chain is built from TRBV20-1 and TRBJ2-5; 8 bases map to TRBD1. The junction had 8 bases not matched to a gene; V was cut back by 1 base and J by 4 bases. This CDR3 contains 15 residues. The germline CDR1 and CDR2 sequences are DFQATT and SNEGSKA (reference sequence). CDR3 region: CSARGPTGVRETQYF. The CDR3 DNA follows: TGCAGTGCTAGAGGTCCGACAGGGGTGAGAGAGACCCAGTACTTC.

The rearrangement uses TRBV2 and TRBJ2-1; 9 nucleotides line up with TRBD2. V lost 1 base and J lost 8; bases outside the gene matches: 6. The CDR3 has 15 residues. Germline V gene sequence: CDR1 SNHLY, CDR2 FYNNEI. Here the CDR3 reads CASSEDAGGPDEQFF. The CDR3, as DNA: TGTGCCAGCAGTGAAGATGCGGGGGGGCCGGATGAGCAGTTCTTC. Full variable domain (rest looked up from reference TRBV2 and TRBJ2-1): EPEVTQTPSHQVTQMGQEVILRCVPISNHLYFYWYRQILGQKVEFLVSFYNNEISEKSEIFDDQFSVERPDGSNFTLKIRSTKLEDSAMYFCASSEDAGGPDEQFFGPGTRLTVL.

J is TRBJ2-7 and V is TRBV20-1; 11 bases fit TRBD2. The J call may not be correct, given that the DNA end is closer to TRBJ2-1. Germline V lookup: CDR1 DFQATT, CDR2 SNEGSKA (reference sequence). The CDR3 loop spans 15 amino acids. This CDR3 is CSAPGGLAGGNEQFF. CDR3 nucleotide sequence: TGCAGTGCCCCAGGGGGGCTAGCGGGAGGTAATGAGCAGTTCTTC.

In its sample, this clonotype was seen a few times. This chain connects TRBV3-1 to TRBJ1-2; D is perhaps TRBD1 (6 bases). V lost 4 bases, J lost 4 bases, and 16 bases lay in between. The CDR3 runs 15 residues. CDR1 and CDR2 (germline): LGHDT, YNNKEL (reference sequence). The CDR3 is CASSPEGGLGYGYTF. The CDR3 DNA reads as TGTGCCAGCAGCCCTGAGGGGGGCTTGGGCTATGGCTACACCTTC.

This clonotype was seen only once. The chain recombines TRBV5-6 with TRBJ1-1; D might be TRBD1 (6 bases). Germline loops: CDR1 SGHDT, CDR2 YYEEEE. V was trimmed by 5 bases and J by 11 bases, leaving 13 bases between them. The CDR3 has 11 amino acids. The CDR3 sequence is CASSWGPDAFF. The DNA of the CDR3 is TGTGCCAGCAGTTGGGGGCCGGATGCTTTCTTT.

J is TRBJ1-4 and V is TRBV5-6; D may be TRBD1 (5 bases). Germline V gene data show CDR1 as SGHDT and CDR2 as YYEEEE. The CDR3 contains 14 residues. Trimming took 5 bases from V and 10 from J, leaving 18 bases between them. The CDR3 DNA is TGTGCCAGCAGTTGGGGGTCGTTTGGCGGAAAACTGTTTTTT. This gives the protein CASSWGSFGGKLFF.

The gene calls are TRBV20-1 and TRBJ1-5; TRBD1 might be the D (6 bases). Germline lookup yields CDR1 DFQATT and CDR2 SNEGSKA (reference sequence). This CDR3 has 13 amino acids. The ends were cut back, 4 bases at V and 5 bases at J, with 12 bases in the middle. Here the CDR3 reads CSANDRSYQPQHF. CDR3 nucleotides: TGCAGTGCTAATGACAGGTCATATCAGCCCCAGCATTTT.

The J gene is TRBJ1-1, the V gene TRBV7-8; D is unclear. The CDR3 totals 14 residues. V lost 7 bases and J lost 5, with 17 bases in between. The germline V gene has CDR1 SGHVS and CDR2 FQNEAQ. The CDR3 reads CASIERREWTEAFF. CDR3 nucleotides: TGTGCCAGCATCGAACGAAGGGAATGGACTGAAGCTTTCTTT.

This clonotype has a single count. The rearrangement uses TRBV7-2 and TRBJ1-6; TRBD1 aligns across 8 bases. Per the germline V gene, CDR1 is SGHTA and CDR2 is FQGNSA. The CDR3 covers 13 residues. The J segment lost 10 bases and the V segment lost 7 bases, leaving 6 bases of the junction unmatched. CDR3 DNA sequence: TGTGCCAGCAAGGGACAGGCGGAATCACCCCTCCACTTT. Translated: CASKGQAESPLHF.

This clonotype was observed a few times. The chain uses TRBV12-3 or TRBV12-4 and TRBJ2-3, with D perhaps matching TRBD1 or TRBD2 (5 bases each). This CDR3 spans 13 amino acids. V was shortened by 3 bases and J by 6 bases, with 10 bases between the two germline ends. The CDR3 spells CASSFSGDDTQYF. The CDR3 nucleotides read TGTGCCAGCAGTTTCTCCGGGGACGATACGCAGTATTTT.

The chain is built from TRBV28 and TRBJ1-5; D gene uncertain. The V gene lost 4 bases and the J gene lost 5 bases, with 3 bases spanning the gap. Germline assignment: CDR1 MDHEN and CDR2 SYDVKM. The CDR3 sequence is 11 residues long. The CDR3 region is CASSWDQPQHF. The CDR3 DNA reads TGTGCCAGCAGTTGGGATCAGCCCCAGCATTTT.

This chain connects TRBV9 to TRBJ1-2, with 8 bases aligning to TRBD1. The CDR3 loop spans 14 amino acids. The junction had 7 bases not matched to a gene; V was cut back by 5 bases and J by 4 bases. Germline loops: CDR1 SGDLS, CDR2 YYNGEE. The CDR3 DNA sequence: TGTGCCAGCAGAACAGGGGGGAGGACCTATGGCTACACCTTC. Encoded protein: CASRTGGRTYGYTF.

This clonotype was recorded once. The chain joins TRBV20-1 to TRBJ2-3; D remains ambiguous. V was clipped by 6 bases and J by 4 bases, with 14 bases between them. Germline V CDR1 and CDR2: DFQATT, SNEGSKA (reference sequence). The CDR3 extends over 13 amino acids. CDR3 residues: CSARSGYADTQYF. CDR3 nucleotide sequence: TGCAGTGCCAGATCCGGGTACGCAGATACGCAGTATTTT.